This entry lists 9 T cell receptor beta chains sequenced from one sample in a study of T-cell memory formation after mild COVID-19. TCRdb reanalysed the 5' RACE reads using MiXCR and keeps one entry per CDR3 protein. The top ten hold around 20% of the sample, which has around 300,000 distinct CDR3 sequences, roughly an eighth seen once. The sequencing sample was made of PBMCs or a T cell subset sorted from them (not recorded which). The receptors derive from a man between 18 and 35 years old who had mild COVID-19 (a few samples of this study predate the infection). Cell type and time point are not known.

In this sample, this clonotype turned up many times. The chain is built from TRBV5-1 and TRBJ2-6, with 7 nucleotides matching TRBD2. This CDR3 spans 16 amino acids. The ends lost 0 bases at V and 2 bases at J; junction bases unmatched: 2. CDR1 SGHRS and CDR2 YFSETQ come from the germline V gene. The DNA of the CDR3 is TGCGCCAGCAGCTTGGAGGCGGGGGCTGGGGCCAACGTCCTGACTTTC. It encodes CASSLEAGAGANVLTF.

This clonotype turned up a few times. V and J are TRBV4-1 and TRBJ2-5; the D gene is possibly TRBD2 (6 bases). The CDR3 loop spans 15 amino acids. In germline, CDR1 is MGHRA, CDR2 YSYEKL. V was shortened by 4 bases and J by 1 base, with 13 bases between the two germline ends. CDR3 DNA: TGCGCCAGCAGCCGCGATGGACTAAGCCAAGAGACCCAGTACTTC. This encodes CASSRDGLSQETQYF.

This clonotype was found a few times. The chain links TRBV5-6 to TRBJ2-1, with no clear D. The V end lost 5 bases, the J end lost 3 bases, and 15 bases lay between the germline ends. CDR3 length equals 15 residues. Germline loops: CDR1 SGHDT, CDR2 YYEEEE. CDR3 DNA sequence: TGTGCCAGCAGAATTATGACTGCAAACTACAATGAGCAGTTCTTC. Residues: CASRIMTANYNEQFF. Using reference TRBV5-6 and TRBJ2-1 for the parts outside the CDR3, the full variable domain is DAGVTQSPTHLIKTRGQQVTLRCSPKSGHDTVSWYQQALGQGPQFIFQYYEEEERQRGNFPDRFSGHQFPNYSSELNVNALLLGDSALYLCASRIMTANYNEQFFGPGTRLTVL.

This clonotype was observed a handful of times. V gene TRBV12-3 or TRBV12-4 combines with J gene TRBJ1-5; D perhaps matches TRBD1 (5 bases). V lost 4 bases and J 7 bases, leaving 8 bases between the germline ends. The CDR3 totals 12 residues. In DNA, the CDR3 is TGTGCCAGCAGTTGGGGGGGGCAGCCCCAGCATTTT. It specifies CASSWGGQPQHF.

V and J are TRBV5-4 and TRBJ2-3, with D perhaps matching TRBD2 (5 bases). Germline-derived CDR1 and CDR2 are SGHNT and YYREEE (reference sequence). The CDR3 runs to 14 residues. Deletions cut 3 bases from V and 4 bases from J, with 12 bases between. Here the CDR3 DNA reads TGTGCCAGCAGCTCCTTCGAGGGCCCAGATACGCAGTATTTT. Protein: CASSSFEGPDTQYF.

CDR3 sequence (DNA): TGTGCCAGCAGTCCTTCCCGGACAGGGGGCGACCAGTTCTTC. This gives the protein CASSPSRTGGDQFF. The rearrangement joins TRBV6-6 to TRBJ2-1; 11 bases align to TRBD1. This CDR3 is built from 14 residues. CDR1 is MNHNY, CDR2 SVGAGI, per germline (reference sequence). V gave up 5 bases and J gave up 13 bases; unmatched junction bases: 10.

In its sample, this clonotype was seen a few times. This rearrangement joins TRBV5-1 to TRBJ1-5; D gene unclear. This CDR3 is 14 amino acids long. The V end was cut by 4 bases, the J end by 2 bases, with 10 bases between. Germline assignment: CDR1 SGHRS and CDR2 YFSETQ. The DNA of the CDR3 is TGCGCCAGCAGCCCGGGTGGGGGCAATCAGCCCCAGCATTTT. Translating it yields CASSPGGGNQPQHF.

This clonotype was observed many times. The V call is TRBV7-8, the J call TRBJ1-3; tentatively, D is TRBD1 (6 bases). The V and J ends lost 1 base and 0 bases respectively, with 16 bases between them. CDR3 size: 18 residues. Looked up from germline, CDR1 is SGHVS and CDR2 is FQNEAQ. CDR3 in DNA: TGTGCCAGCAGCTTAGGTTGGGGGCCGCGTCGCTCTGGAAACACCATATATTTT. This encodes CASSLGWGPRRSGNTIYF.

This clonotype was observed once. V and J are TRBV6-1 and TRBJ1-2; 10 nucleotides match TRBD1. J lost 8 bases, V lost 6 bases, and 12 bases had no gene match. Germline loops: CDR1 MNHNS, CDR2 SASEGT. CDR3 length equals 15 residues. The CDR3 is CASRSTGGRQDGYTF. The CDR3 nucleotides are TGTGCCAGCAGATCGACAGGGGGCCGTCAGGACGGCTACACCTTC.